This T cell receptor (beta chain) was found in a study of cytomegalovirus exposure and HLA in healthy donors. Overall study: Out of about 180 million T cells, an earlier analysis found 117 million unique TCR beta sequences in total.

Germline CDR1 reads MGHDK; CDR2 reads SYGVNS. The CDR3 totals 13 residues. V lost 4 bases and J 2 bases, leaving 6 bases between the germline ends. A multiplex PCR was run with 60 Vbeta primers and 13 Jbeta primers. Sequenced by immunoSEQ multiplex PCR; TCRdb stores in-frame clones only, minus some. The sample consists of fewer than 110,000 clones, 79% of them appearing once. Study-wide findings and caveats: It was reportedly the case that the classifier diagnosed cytomegalovirus status with high specificity and sensitivity. Being productive about 87% or about 30% of the time was typical of most TCR beta V segments in an earlier analysis.

Regarding this clone: The antigen is unknown.

The receptor was isolated from a man aged 50-60 years in good health and CMV-seropositive. The sequenced sample was PBMCs. The chain combines TRBV25-1 with TRBJ2-1; possible D gene TRBD1, 6 bases. The CDR3 spells CASSGTAYNEQFF. CDR3 DNA sequence: TGTGCCAGCAGTGGGACAGCCTACAATGAGCAGTTCTTC.